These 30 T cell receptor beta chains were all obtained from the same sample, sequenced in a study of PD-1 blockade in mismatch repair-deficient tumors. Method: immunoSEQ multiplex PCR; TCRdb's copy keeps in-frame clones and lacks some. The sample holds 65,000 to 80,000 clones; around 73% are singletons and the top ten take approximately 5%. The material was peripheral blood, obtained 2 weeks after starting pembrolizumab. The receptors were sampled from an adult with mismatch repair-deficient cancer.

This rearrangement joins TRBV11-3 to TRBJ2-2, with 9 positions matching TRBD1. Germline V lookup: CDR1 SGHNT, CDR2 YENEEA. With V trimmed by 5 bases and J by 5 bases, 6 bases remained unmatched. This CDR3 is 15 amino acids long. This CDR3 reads CASSLLGTGTGELFF. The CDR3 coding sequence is TGTGCCAGCAGCCTCCTCGGGACAGGGACCGGGGAGCTGTTTTTT.

The CDR3: CASSVSGPANYGYTF. The CDR3 region has the DNA TGTGCCAGCAGCGTATCAGGCCCAGCTAACTATGGCTACACCTTC. The V call is TRBV9, the J call TRBJ1-2, with no clear D. Germline CDR1 reads SGDLS; CDR2 reads YYNGEE. V lost 1 base to trimming and J lost 0 bases, with 10 bases between them. CDR3 length equals 15 residues.

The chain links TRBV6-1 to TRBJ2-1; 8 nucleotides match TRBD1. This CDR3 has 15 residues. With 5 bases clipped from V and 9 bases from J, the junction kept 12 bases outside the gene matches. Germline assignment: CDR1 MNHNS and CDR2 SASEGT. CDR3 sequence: CASSTTQGVKVEQFF. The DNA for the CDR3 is TGTGCCAGCAGTACGACACAGGGGGTGAAGGTTGAGCAGTTCTTC.

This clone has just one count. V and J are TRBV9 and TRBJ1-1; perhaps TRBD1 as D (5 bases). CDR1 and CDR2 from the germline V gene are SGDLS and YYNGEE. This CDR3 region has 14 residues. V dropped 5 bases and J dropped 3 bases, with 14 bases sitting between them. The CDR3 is CASSRLPGDTEAFF. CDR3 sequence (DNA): TGTGCCAGCAGTAGACTCCCGGGGGACACTGAAGCTTTCTTT.

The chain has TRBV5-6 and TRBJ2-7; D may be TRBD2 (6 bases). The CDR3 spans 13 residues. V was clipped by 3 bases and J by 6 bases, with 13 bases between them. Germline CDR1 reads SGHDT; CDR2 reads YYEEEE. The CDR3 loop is CASSSLRGLEQYF. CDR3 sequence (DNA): TGTGCCAGCAGCTCCCTGCGGGGCCTCGAGCAGTACTTC.

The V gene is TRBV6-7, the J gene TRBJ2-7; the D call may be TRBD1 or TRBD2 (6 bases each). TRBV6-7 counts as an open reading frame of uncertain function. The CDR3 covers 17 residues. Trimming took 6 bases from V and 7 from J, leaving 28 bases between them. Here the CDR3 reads CASRPSCLEGGRGEQYF. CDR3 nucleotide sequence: TGTGCCAGCAGACCATCATGCCTCGAGGGGGGAAGGGGGGAGCAGTACTTC.

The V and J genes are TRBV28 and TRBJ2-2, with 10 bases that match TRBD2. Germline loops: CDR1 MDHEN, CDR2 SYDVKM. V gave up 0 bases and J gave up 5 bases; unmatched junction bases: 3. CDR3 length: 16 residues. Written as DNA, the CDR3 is TGTGCCAGCAGTTTATGGTCTAGCGGGAGTACCGGGGAGCTGTTTTTT. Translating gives CASSLWSSGSTGELFF.

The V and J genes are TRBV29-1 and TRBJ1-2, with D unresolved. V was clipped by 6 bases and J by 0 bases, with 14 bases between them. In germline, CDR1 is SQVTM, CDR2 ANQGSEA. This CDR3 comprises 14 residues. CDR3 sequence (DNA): TGCAGCGTGGATCAGGTGGGGACTAACTATGGCTACACCTTC. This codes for CSVDQVGTNYGYTF.

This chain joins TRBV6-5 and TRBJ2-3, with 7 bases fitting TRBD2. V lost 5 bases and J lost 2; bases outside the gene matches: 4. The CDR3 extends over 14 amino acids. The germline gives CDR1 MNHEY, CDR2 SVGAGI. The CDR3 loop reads CASSGGRDTDTQYF. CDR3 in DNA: TGTGCCAGCAGTGGGGGGAGGGACACAGATACGCAGTATTTT.

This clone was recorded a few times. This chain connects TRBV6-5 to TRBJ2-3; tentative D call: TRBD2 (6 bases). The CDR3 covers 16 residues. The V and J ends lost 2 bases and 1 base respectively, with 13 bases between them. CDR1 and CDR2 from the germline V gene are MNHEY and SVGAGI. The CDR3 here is CASSYTGVWGTDTQYF. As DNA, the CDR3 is TGTGCCAGCAGTTACACGGGAGTATGGGGCACAGATACGCAGTATTTT.

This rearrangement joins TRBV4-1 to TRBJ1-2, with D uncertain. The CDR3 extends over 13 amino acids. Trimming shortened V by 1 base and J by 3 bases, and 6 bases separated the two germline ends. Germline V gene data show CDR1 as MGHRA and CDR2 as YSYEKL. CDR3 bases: TGCGCCAGCAGCCAAGTCTTCGACTATGGCTACACCTTC. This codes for CASSQVFDYGYTF.

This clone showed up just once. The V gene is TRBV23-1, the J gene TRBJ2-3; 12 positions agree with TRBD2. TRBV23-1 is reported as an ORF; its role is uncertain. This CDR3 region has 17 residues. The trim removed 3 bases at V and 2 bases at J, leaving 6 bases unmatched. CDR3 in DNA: TGCGCCAGCAGTCAGAGGACTAGCGGGAAGTACACAGATACGCAGTATTTT. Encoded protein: CASSQRTSGKYTDTQYF.

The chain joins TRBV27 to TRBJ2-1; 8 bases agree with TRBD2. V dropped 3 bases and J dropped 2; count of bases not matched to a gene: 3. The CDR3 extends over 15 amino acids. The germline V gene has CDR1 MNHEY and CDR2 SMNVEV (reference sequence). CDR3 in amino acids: CASSLPGRAYNEQFF. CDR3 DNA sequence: TGTGCCAGCAGTTTGCCCGGGAGGGCCTACAATGAGCAGTTCTTC.

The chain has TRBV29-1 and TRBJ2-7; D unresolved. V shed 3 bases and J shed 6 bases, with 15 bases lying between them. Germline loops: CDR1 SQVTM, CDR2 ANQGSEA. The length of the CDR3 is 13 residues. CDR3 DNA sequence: TGCAGCGTTGAGGCACTAATAAACGGCGAGCAGTACTTC. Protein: CSVEALINGEQYF.

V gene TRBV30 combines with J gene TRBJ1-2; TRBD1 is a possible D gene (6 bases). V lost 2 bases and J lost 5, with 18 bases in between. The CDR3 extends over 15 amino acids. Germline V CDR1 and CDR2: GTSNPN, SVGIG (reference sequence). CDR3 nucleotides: TGTGCCTGGAGTAGGGCACAGGGAAGGGGGTATGGCTACACCTTC. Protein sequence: CAWSRAQGRGYGYTF.

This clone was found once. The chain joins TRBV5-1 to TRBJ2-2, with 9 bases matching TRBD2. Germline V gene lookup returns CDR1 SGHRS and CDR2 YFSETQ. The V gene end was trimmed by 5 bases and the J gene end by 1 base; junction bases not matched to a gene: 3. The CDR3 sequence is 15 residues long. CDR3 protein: CASRLTSGNTGELFF. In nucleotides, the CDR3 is TGCGCCAGCAGGTTGACTAGCGGGAACACCGGGGAGCTGTTTTTT.

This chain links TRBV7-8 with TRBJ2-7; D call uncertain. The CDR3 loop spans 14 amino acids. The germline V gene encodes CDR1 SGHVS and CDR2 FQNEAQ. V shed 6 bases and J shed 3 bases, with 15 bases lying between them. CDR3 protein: CASSPPGSYYEQYF. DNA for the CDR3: TGTGCCAGCAGTCCCCCGGGCTCATACTACGAGCAGTACTTC.

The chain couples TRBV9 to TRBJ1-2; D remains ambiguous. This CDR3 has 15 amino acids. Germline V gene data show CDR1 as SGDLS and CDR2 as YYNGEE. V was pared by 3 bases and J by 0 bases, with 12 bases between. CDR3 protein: CASSGHPQANYGYTF. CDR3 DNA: TGTGCCAGCAGCGGGCATCCCCAAGCTAACTATGGCTACACCTTC.

The CDR3 nucleotides read TGTGCCAGCAGTTTGAAAGAAGGGCATCAGCCCCAGCATTTT. Translating gives CASSLKEGHQPQHF. The chain combines TRBV6-5 with TRBJ1-5; D gene ambiguous. This CDR3 spans 14 amino acids. CDR1 is MNHEY, CDR2 SVGAGI, per germline. V was clipped by 4 bases and J by 5 bases, with 12 bases between them.

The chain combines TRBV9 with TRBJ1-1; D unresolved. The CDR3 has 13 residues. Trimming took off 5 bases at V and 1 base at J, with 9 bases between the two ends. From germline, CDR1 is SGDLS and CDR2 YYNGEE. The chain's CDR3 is CASSGSWNTEAFF. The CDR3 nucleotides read TGTGCCAGCAGTGGCTCGTGGAACACTGAAGCTTTCTTT.

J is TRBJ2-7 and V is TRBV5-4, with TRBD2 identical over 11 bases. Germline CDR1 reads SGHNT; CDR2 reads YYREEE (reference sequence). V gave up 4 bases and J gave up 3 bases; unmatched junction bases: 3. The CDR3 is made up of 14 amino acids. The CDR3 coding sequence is TGTGCCAGCAGCCCCGGGACTAGCGGCTACGAGCAGTACTTC. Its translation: CASSPGTSGYEQYF.

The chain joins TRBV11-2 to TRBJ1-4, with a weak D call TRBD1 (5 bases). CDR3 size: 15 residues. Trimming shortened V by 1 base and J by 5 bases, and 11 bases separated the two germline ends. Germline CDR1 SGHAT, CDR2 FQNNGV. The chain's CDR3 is CASSLGSTGNEKLFF. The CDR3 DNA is TGTGCCAGCAGCTTAGGGTCTACAGGCAATGAAAAACTGTTTTTT.

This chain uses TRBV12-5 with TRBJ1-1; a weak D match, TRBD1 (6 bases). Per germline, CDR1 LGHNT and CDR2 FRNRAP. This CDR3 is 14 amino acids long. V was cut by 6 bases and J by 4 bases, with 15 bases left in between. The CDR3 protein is CASGPRGVGTEAFF. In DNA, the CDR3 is TGTGCTAGTGGGCCCAGGGGCGTTGGCACTGAAGCTTTCTTT.

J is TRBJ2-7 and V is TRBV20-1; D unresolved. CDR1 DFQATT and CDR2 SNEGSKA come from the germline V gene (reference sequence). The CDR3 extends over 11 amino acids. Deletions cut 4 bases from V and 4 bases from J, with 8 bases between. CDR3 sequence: CSAIADYEQYF. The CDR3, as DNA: TGCAGTGCTATCGCAGATTACGAGCAGTACTTC.

Written as DNA, the CDR3 is TGCGCCAGCAGCCACTCTAGCGGGACCCCATACAATGAGCAGTTCTTC. Amino acid sequence: CASSHSSGTPYNEQFF. The genes are TRBV4-3 and TRBJ2-1; 9 nucleotides agree with TRBD2. CDR3 length: 16 amino acids. Germline V gene sequence: CDR1 LGHNA, CDR2 YSLEER. With V trimmed by 3 bases and J by 4 bases, 7 bases remained unmatched.

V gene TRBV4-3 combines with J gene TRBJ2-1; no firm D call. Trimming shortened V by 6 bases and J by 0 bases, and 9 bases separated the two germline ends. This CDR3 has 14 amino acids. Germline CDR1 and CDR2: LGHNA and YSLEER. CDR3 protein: CASSYGGSYNEQFF. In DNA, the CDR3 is TGCGCCAGCAGTTACGGTGGCTCCTACAATGAGCAGTTCTTC.

The CDR3 here is CASSLSSGPTYEQYF. The CDR3 nucleotides are TGCGCCAGCAGCTTGAGTAGCGGCCCTACCTACGAGCAGTACTTC. V usage is TRBV5-1 and J usage is TRBJ2-7; perhaps TRBD2 as D (6 bases). The germline CDR1 and CDR2 sequences are SGHRS and YFSETQ. The V and J ends lost 1 base and 2 bases respectively, with 13 bases between them. The CDR3 is 15 amino acids.

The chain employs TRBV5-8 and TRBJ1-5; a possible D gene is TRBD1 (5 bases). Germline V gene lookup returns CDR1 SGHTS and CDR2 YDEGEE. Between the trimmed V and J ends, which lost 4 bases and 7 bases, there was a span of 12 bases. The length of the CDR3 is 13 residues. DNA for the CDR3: TGTGCCAGCAGCGCTACAGGTTTGCAGCCCCAGCATTTT. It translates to CASSATGLQPQHF.

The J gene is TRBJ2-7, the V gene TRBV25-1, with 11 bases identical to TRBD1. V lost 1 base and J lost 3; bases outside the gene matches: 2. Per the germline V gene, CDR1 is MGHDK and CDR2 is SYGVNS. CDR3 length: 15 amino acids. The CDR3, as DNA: TGTGCCAGCAGTGAATTCGGGACAGGGGGCTACGAGCAGTACTTC. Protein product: CASSEFGTGGYEQYF.

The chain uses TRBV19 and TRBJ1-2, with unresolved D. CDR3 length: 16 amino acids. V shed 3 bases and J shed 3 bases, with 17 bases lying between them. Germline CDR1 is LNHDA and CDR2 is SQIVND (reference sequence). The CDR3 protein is CASSMPLSTPDYGYTF. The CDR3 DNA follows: TGTGCCAGTAGTATGCCCCTCTCCACCCCGGACTATGGCTACACCTTC.